This TCR beta chain derives from a study of PD-1 blockade in classical Hodgkin lymphoma. For the study at large: Nivolumab 3 mg/kg was given intravenously every 2 weeks. The study, taken as a whole, reports: A significant rise in TCR diversity was seen by C4D1 for CD4+ cells but not for CD8+ cells.

As to time point: cycle 4 day 1 (C4D1), after 6 weeks of nivolumab. Each patient relapsed following autologous stem cell transplantation, and prior brentuximab vedotin exposure differed. Magnetic negative selection of thawed PBMCs was the method by which CD4+ T cells were purified. Measured with immunoSEQ multiplex PCR; TCRdb has only the in-frame clones, and not every one. Of about 12,000 clones listed, around 85% are singletons. With regard to this clone: Its antigen remains unidentified.

V lost 3 bases and J lost 3, with 18 bases in between. Germline CDR1 is LGHNT and CDR2 is FRNRAP. The CDR3 covers 18 residues. The rearrangement uses TRBV12-5 and TRBJ2-6, with D tentatively TRBD1 (6 bases). The sample was CD4+ T cells from blood, taken before the fourth cycle of nivolumab. This sequence originates from a human donor with classical Hodgkin lymphoma. CDR3 nucleotide sequence: TGTGCTAGTGGTTTTTCAGGGACATGGTCGAGTGGGGCCAACGTCCTGACTTTC. This codes for CASGFSGTWSSGANVLTF.